Reported below is one T cell receptor beta chain. The data stem from a study of cytomegalovirus exposure and HLA in healthy donors. The PCR employed 60 Vbeta primers together with 13 Jbeta primers. This table comes from immunoSEQ multiplex PCR, and its TCRdb copy is limited to in-frame clones, with some not included. This table holds some 120,000 clones, 80% to 90% found once. The sample consisted of PBMCs. This clonotype was sampled from a woman in her thirties or forties in good health and CMV-seropositive.

CDR3 sequence: CSVRPTRGEKLFF. The CDR3 coding sequence is TGCAGCGTTAGACCCACAAGAGGTGAAAAACTGTTTTTT. This chain links TRBV29-1 with TRBJ1-4; no clear D. The V and J ends lost 5 bases and 7 bases respectively, with 14 bases between them. This CDR3 contains 13 residues. CDR1 is SQVTM, CDR2 ANQGSEA, per germline.